The T cell receptor (beta chain) under discussion was sequenced for a study of cytomegalovirus exposure and HLA in healthy donors. Both 60 Vbeta primers and 13 Jbeta primers went into the PCR. Libraries were prepared by immunoSEQ multiplex PCR; TCRdb keeps only in-frame clonotypes and omits some of them. The sample's table shows under 65,000 clones. The donors comprised healthy bone marrow donors. V lost 4 bases to trimming and J lost 4 bases; unmatched junction nucleotides: 7. CDR3 length: 15 amino acids. From germline, CDR1 is SGHKS and CDR2 YYEKEE (reference sequence). The origin of this receptor is a woman in her thirties or forties in good health and CMV-seronegative. The chain has TRBV5-5 and TRBJ1-4; 7 bases match TRBD1. The sample consisted of PBMCs. CDR3: CASSQGGQYNEKLFF. CDR3 coding DNA: TGTGCCAGCAGCCAGGGGGGACAGTATAATGAAAAACTGTTTTTT.